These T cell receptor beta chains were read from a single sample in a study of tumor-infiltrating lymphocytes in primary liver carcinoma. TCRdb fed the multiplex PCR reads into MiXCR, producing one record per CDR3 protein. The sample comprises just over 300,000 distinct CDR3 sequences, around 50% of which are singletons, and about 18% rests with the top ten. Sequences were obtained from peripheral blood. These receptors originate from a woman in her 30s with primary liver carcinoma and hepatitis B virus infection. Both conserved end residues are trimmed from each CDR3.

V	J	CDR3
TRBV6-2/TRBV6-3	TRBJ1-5	ASSPMYNQPQH
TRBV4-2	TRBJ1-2	ASSQDTGAIYGYT
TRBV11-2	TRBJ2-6	ASSSPRLALGDNVLT
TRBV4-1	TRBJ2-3	ASSQATVTSGGSTDTQY
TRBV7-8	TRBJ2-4	ASSPNDRGHAKNIQY
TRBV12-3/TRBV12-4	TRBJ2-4	ASSFPRAAKNIQY
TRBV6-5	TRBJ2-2	ASSYLHGQYTGELF
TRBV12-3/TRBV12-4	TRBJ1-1	ASTFQRNTEAF
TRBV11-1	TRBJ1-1	ASSPGVVVNTEAF
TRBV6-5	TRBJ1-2	ASSSLASNYGYT
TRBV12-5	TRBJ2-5	ASGLFREETQY
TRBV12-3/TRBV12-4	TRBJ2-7	ASSSHGGSYEQY
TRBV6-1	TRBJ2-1	ASSFAGTTLGNEQF
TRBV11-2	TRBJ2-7	ASKIAGNYEQY
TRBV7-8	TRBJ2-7	ASSPAGWAYEQY
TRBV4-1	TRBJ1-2	ASSHPMGLDGYT
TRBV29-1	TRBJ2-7	SVRTTSSYERY
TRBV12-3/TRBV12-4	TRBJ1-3	ATSSNWSGNTIY
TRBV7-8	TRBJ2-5	ASSKTSGRETQY
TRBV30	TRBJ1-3	AWTRGSGNTIY
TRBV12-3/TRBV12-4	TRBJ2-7	ASSLNRGGIYEQY
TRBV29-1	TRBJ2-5	SAGPGSRETQY
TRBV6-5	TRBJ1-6	ASGSKFLNSPLH
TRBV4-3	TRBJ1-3	TSSRDYGKWTGNTIY
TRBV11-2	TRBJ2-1	AGSPTRDEQF
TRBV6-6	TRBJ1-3	ASSYSDYRDRNTIY
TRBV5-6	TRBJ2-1	ASRTSVYNEQF
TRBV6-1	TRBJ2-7	ASSVEPGVVEQY
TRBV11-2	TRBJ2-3	ASSPDRGGEQY
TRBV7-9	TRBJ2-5	ASSDRAIQEIQY
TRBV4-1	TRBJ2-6	ASSLASGQGFSGANVLT
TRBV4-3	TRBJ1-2	ASSYRDQPHWGYT
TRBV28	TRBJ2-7	ASSTGSYEQY
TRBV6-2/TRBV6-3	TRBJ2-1	ASSSAVAYNEQF
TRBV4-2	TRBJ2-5	ASSQDGGGSEETQY
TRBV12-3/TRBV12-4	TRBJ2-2	ASSQNRGTGELF
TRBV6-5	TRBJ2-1	ASNRRQEGDEQF
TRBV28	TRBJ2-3	ASSSQGSGFHTDTQY
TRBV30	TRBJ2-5	AWSIGLAERETQY
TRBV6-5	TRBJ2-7	ASTGTSKSYDQY
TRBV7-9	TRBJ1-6	AGGPGVNSPLH
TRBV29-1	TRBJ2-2	SLRGPSGGELF
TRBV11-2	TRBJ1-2	VSSLEVTGADGYT